The 10 T cell receptor beta chains reported below all come from one sample, sequenced in a study of shared clonotypes between healthy human individuals. Libraries were prepared by immunoSEQ multiplex PCR; TCRdb keeps only in-frame clonotypes and omits some of them. The sample comprises hundreds of thousands of clones, roughly 97% of which are singletons, and about 0.06% rests with the top ten. The sequencing sample was made of naive CD4+ T cells sorted from blood. Stated subset: CD45RA+ positively selected. These receptors all stem from a woman in her 30s in good health.

The V and J genes are TRBV4-1 and TRBJ2-7; perhaps D is TRBD1 or TRBD2 (5 bases each). The V gene lost 2 bases and the J gene lost 0 bases, with 11 bases spanning the gap. The V gene's germline CDR1 is MGHRA and CDR2 YSYEKL. The CDR3 runs 15 residues. CDR3: CASSQRDDSSYEQYF. CDR3 in DNA: TGCGCCAGCAGCCAAAGGGACGACAGCTCCTACGAGCAGTACTTC.

This chain links TRBV27 with TRBJ2-1; 8 positions match TRBD2. CDR1 is MNHEY, CDR2 SMNVEV, per germline (reference sequence). Losses at the gene ends were 6 bases for V and 2 bases for J; bases not matched to a gene: 6. The CDR3 runs 15 residues. This CDR3 reads CASSQSGSPYNEQFF. Written as DNA, the CDR3 is TGTGCCAGCAGCCAAAGCGGGAGCCCCTACAATGAGCAGTTCTTC.

The chain combines TRBV10-3 with TRBJ1-4, with D possibly matching TRBD1 (5 bases). The CDR3 totals 14 residues. Germline V gene data show CDR1 as ENHRY and CDR2 as SYGVKD. Trimming left V 6 bases short and J 4 bases short, with 12 bases between. The CDR3 spells CAIRGTANNEKLFF. DNA of the CDR3: TGTGCCATCAGGGGGACGGCAAATAATGAAAAACTGTTTTTT.

V gene TRBV5-1 combines with J gene TRBJ2-2, with D perhaps given as TRBD1 or TRBD2 (5 bases each). From germline, CDR1 is SGHRS and CDR2 YFSETQ. V lost 1 base and J lost 7, with 8 bases in between. The CDR3 sequence is 13 residues long. CDR3 nucleotides: TGCGCCAGCAGCTTGATGGGGGACGGGGAGCTGTTTTTT. Protein product: CASSLMGDGELFF.

This chain uses TRBV6-1 with TRBJ2-2; a weak D match, TRBD1 (6 bases). The V gene lost 7 bases and the J gene lost 8 bases, with 20 bases spanning the gap. Germline loops: CDR1 MNHNS, CDR2 SASEGT. The CDR3 contains 15 residues. CDR3 in amino acids: CASTQDSPSAGELFF. CDR3 nucleotides: TGTGCCAGCACTCAGGACAGCCCGAGCGCAGGGGAGCTGTTTTTT.

This rearrangement joins TRBV7-9 to TRBJ2-7; 7 nucleotides agree with TRBD1. The J segment lost 4 bases and the V segment lost 4 bases, leaving 1 base of the junction unmatched. The CDR3 runs to 12 residues. Germline values: CDR1 SEHNR, CDR2 FQNEAQ (reference sequence). CDR3 DNA sequence: TGTGCCAGCAGCTGGGACAGATACGAGCAGTACTTC. Protein sequence: CASSWDRYEQYF.

CDR3 DNA sequence: TGTGCCCGAAATTCGGGGACAAATCAGCCCCAGCATTTT. Amino acids: CARNSGTNQPQHF. The genes are TRBV5-3 and TRBJ1-5, with D tentatively TRBD1 (6 bases). TRBV5-3 has ORF status, its function being uncertain. The CDR3 consists of 13 residues. V was pared by 10 bases and J by 4 bases, with 15 bases between.

On this clone: Its ends do not fully match the called genes, so a read error is possible. V gene TRBV6-4 combines with J gene TRBJ2-2, with a weak D call TRBD2 (5 bases). Germline CDR1 reads MRHNA; CDR2 reads SNTAGT. The CDR3 has 16 amino acids. The CDR3 loop is CASSDSGREPHRGAVF. CDR3 nucleotides: TGTGCCAGCAGTGACTCGGGTCGGGAACCACACCGGGGAGCTGTTTTT.

CDR3 in DNA: TGTGCCAGCAGCTTAATGATGGGAGAGACCCAGTACTTC. Amino acid sequence: CASSLMMGETQYF. The chain joins TRBV7-9 to TRBJ2-5; the D is unclear. Germline values: CDR1 SEHNR, CDR2 FQNEAQ (reference sequence). CDR3 length: 13 amino acids. V lost 2 bases and J lost 4, with 8 bases in between.

The V call is TRBV27, the J call TRBJ2-7; TRBD2 matches at 14 bases. Unmatched junction bases numbered 9, after V lost 4 bases and J lost 7 bases. Germline V gene sequence: CDR1 MNHEY, CDR2 SMNVEV (reference sequence). There are 16 residues in the CDR3. The CDR3 bases are TGTGCCAGCAGTTCTCCGGGACTAGCGGGAGTTCGGGAGCAGTACTTC. It codes for CASSSPGLAGVREQYF.